This T cell receptor beta chain was captured by sequencing in a study of vaccination and CD4 T cells after COVID-19. Study-level findings and limits: For convalescent patients, a median 86.3% of reactive clones surfaced exclusively after vaccination.

The Oncomine TCR Beta short-read assay was applied to DNA of cultured CD4+ T cells. A single record per CDR3 protein comes from TCRdb applying MiXCR to the PCR reads. The repertoire holds 10,000 or so distinct CDR3 sequences, with about 41% as singletons. Treatment: approximately 9-day PBMC culture with coronavirus spike peptide pools or control peptides (ViraFEST assay). From germline, CDR1 is MDHEN and CDR2 SYDVKM. V shed 1 base and J shed 5 bases, with 11 bases lying between them. The CDR3 is 15 amino acids. Comment on this clonotype: The antigen is unknown.

This sequence joins TRBV28 and TRBJ2-2; D tentatively fits TRBD1 or TRBD2 (5 bases each). The specimen comprised CD4+ T cells from blood, cultured in vitro, sampled after SARS-CoV-2 vaccination. This sequence was found in a human donor who had recovered from COVID-19. The chain's CDR3 is CASSLSGTRTGELFF. DNA of the CDR3: TGTGCCAGCAGTTTATCCGGGACCAGAACCGGGGAGCTGTTTTTT.